The rows below give T cell receptor beta chains drawn from one sample of a study of T-cell reconstitution after alpha-beta-depleted transplantation in children. TCRdb used MiXCR to reprocess the PCR reads, holding one entry per CDR3 protein. The sample has about 200,000 distinct CDR3 sequences, roughly 8.3% seen once. The source material was PBMCs, mostly from graft donor cells, sampled 360 days after TCRalphabeta/CD19-depleted stem cell transplant. Receptors were obtained from a male patient between 2 and 15 years old who had a stem cell transplant for acute myeloid leukemia, so the T cells may come from the graft donor. Both conserved end residues are part of each CDR3. The order of the fields is V gene, clone size, J gene, D gene, CDR3 length, CDR3 DNA, CDR3 protein. A D gene is named only where the DNA matches it firmly. The size field is filled for only some rows; it gives once, few, many or a size class.

V: TRBV2
size: -
J: TRBJ2-4
D: TRBD1
length: 17
DNA: TGTGCCAGCAGTATACAGAGGACAGGCTTAGCCAAAAACATTCAGTACTTC
CDR3: CASSIQRTGLAKNIQYF

V: TRBV7-3
size: -
J: TRBJ2-1
D: TRBD1
length: 16
DNA: TGTGCCAGCAGCCCGCACCGGGAGACTACAGGGGGTGAGCAGTTCTTC
CDR3: CASSPHRETTGGEQFF

V: TRBV5-5
size: -
J: TRBJ2-2
D: TRBD1
length: 17
DNA: TGTGCCAGCAGACGGAAGGCCCCGGGACAGGGAACCGGGGAGCTGTTTTTT
CDR3: CASRRKAPGQGTGELFF

V: TRBV7-3
size: many
J: TRBJ2-1
D: -
length: 16
DNA: TGTGCCAGCAGCTTAATGGTGGGTGGCTCCTACAATGAGCAGTTCTTC
CDR3: CASSLMVGGSYNEQFF

V: TRBV30
size: -
J: TRBJ1-1
D: -
length: 14
DNA: TGTGCCTGGAGTGTACGGCAGGGATACACTGAAGCTTTCTTT
CDR3: CAWSVRQGYTEAFF

V: TRBV12-3/TRBV12-4
size: -
J: TRBJ1-3
D: -
length: 17
DNA: TGTGCCAGCAGTTCCCGGCAGGGTTGGCTAACTGGAAACACCATATATTTT
CDR3: CASSSRQGWLTGNTIYF

V: TRBV28
size: few
J: TRBJ2-7
D: -
length: 13
DNA: TGTGCCAGCCGAGGTTCCCCCCTCTCCGAGCAGTACTTC
CDR3: CASRGSPLSEQYF

V: TRBV24-1
size: few
J: TRBJ2-5
D: -
length: 13
DNA: TGTGCCACCAGTGATTGGCGAGGCGAGACCCAGTACTTC
CDR3: CATSDWRGETQYF

V: TRBV11-2
size: many
J: TRBJ2-1
D: -
length: 12
DNA: TGTGCCAGCAGCTTAGGACAGGTAGTACGGTTCTTC
CDR3: CASSLGQVVRFF

V: TRBV4-2
size: many
J: TRBJ1-5
D: TRBD1
length: 15
DNA: TGTGCCAGCAGGGACAATATAGGACAGGATCAGCCCCAGCATTTT
CDR3: CASRDNIGQDQPQHF

V: TRBV5-5
size: -
J: TRBJ2-1
D: -
length: 15
DNA: TGTGCCAGCAGCCCTAGACTAGTCCTCCTTAATGAGCAGTTCTTC
CDR3: CASSPRLVLLNEQFF

V: TRBV12-3/TRBV12-4
size: few
J: TRBJ1-1
D: -
length: 13
DNA: TGTGCCAGCAGGCCCAACAGGGACACTGAAGCTTTCTTT
CDR3: CASRPNRDTEAFF

V: TRBV5-1
size: many
J: TRBJ2-1
D: TRBD1
length: 14
DNA: TGCGCCAGCAGCTTGGAGGGGGCCCGCAATGAGCAGTTCTTC
CDR3: CASSLEGARNEQFF

V: TRBV20-1
size: many
J: TRBJ2-2
D: -
length: 15
DNA: TGCAGTGCTAGAATAGTGGGGAGGCGGACCGGGGAGCTGTTTTTT
CDR3: CSARIVGRRTGELFF

V: TRBV7-6
size: few
J: TRBJ2-1
D: TRBD2
length: 21
DNA: TGTGCCAGCAGCGTAGGACCAAGGGGACTAGCGGGAGCGAGGTCCTACAATGAGCAGTTCTTC
CDR3: CASSVGPRGLAGARSYNEQFF

V: TRBV12-3/TRBV12-4
size: few
J: TRBJ2-1
D: TRBD1
length: 15
DNA: TGTGCCAGCAGTAAACAGGGGGCGGTCTACAATGAGCAGTTCTTC
CDR3: CASSKQGAVYNEQFF

V: TRBV4-1
size: many
J: TRBJ2-5
D: -
length: 16
DNA: TGCGCCAGCAGCCAAGATTCCGGGGGCGCGGGAGAGACCCAGTACTTC
CDR3: CASSQDSGGAGETQYF

V: TRBV6-1
size: many
J: TRBJ2-1
D: -
length: 17
DNA: TGTGCCAGCAGGGTGGCGGGACCGTTAAGCTCCTACAATGAGCAGTTCTTC
CDR3: CASRVAGPLSSYNEQFF

V: TRBV7-9
size: few
J: TRBJ2-1
D: TRBD2
length: 14
DNA: TGTGCCGAACCCAGCGGGAGCTCCTACAATGAGCAGTTCTTC
CDR3: CAEPSGSSYNEQFF

V: TRBV7-3
size: few
J: TRBJ2-1
D: -
length: 12
DNA: TGTGCCAGCAGCTTAGGGGTGGATGAGCAGTTCTTC
CDR3: CASSLGVDEQFF

V: TRBV10-3
size: few
J: TRBJ2-5
D: -
length: 12
DNA: TGTGCCATCAGTGAGAATGGCGAGACCCAGTACTTC
CDR3: CAISENGETQYF

V: TRBV12-3/TRBV12-4
size: few
J: TRBJ2-5
D: TRBD2
length: 18
DNA: TGTGCCAGCAGTCCGCGACAAAGACTAGCGGGAGGGGAGGAGACCCAGTACTTC
CDR3: CASSPRQRLAGGEETQYF